This entry lists 20 T cell receptor beta chains sequenced from one sample in a study of CD8 T cells in Susac syndrome. A quantity of roughly 0.5 to 1 ug RNA underwent reverse transcription using random hexamers. MiXCR was run by TCRdb on the immunoSEQ multiplex PCR reads, yielding one entry per CDR3 protein. This table holds 50,000 or so distinct CDR3 sequences, 90% to 95% found once. The sample consisted of CD8+ T cells from PBMCs. The receptors shown here come from a human donor in good health.

The V and J genes are TRBV7-6 and TRBJ1-3; weak D call: TRBD1 (5 bases). Trimming took off 2 bases at V and 4 bases at J, with 9 bases between the two ends. The CDR3 runs to 14 residues. CDR1 is SGHVS and CDR2 is FNYEAQ in the germline V gene. CDR3 loop: CASSLLGQGNTIYF. CDR3 DNA sequence: TGTGCCAGCAGCTTATTAGGACAAGGAAACACCATATATTTT.

V usage is TRBV11-2 and J usage is TRBJ2-1; 8 bases agree with TRBD1. Germline V gene lookup returns CDR1 SGHAT and CDR2 FQNNGV. The CDR3 contains 15 residues. V lost 4 bases to trimming and J lost 7 bases; unmatched junction nucleotides: 9. CDR3 region: CASSSRRTGTNEQFF. The CDR3 region has the DNA TGTGCCAGCAGCTCCCGTCGGACAGGGACGAATGAGCAGTTCTTC.

This rearrangement joins TRBV27 to TRBJ1-1; weak D call: TRBD1 (5 bases). The CDR3 is made up of 19 amino acids. V dropped 6 bases and J dropped 7 bases, with 33 bases sitting between them. Germline-derived CDR1 and CDR2 are MNHEY and SMNVEV (reference sequence). Here the CDR3 DNA reads TGTGCCAGCAGGGGGTATGGGATGCGCGTCCCGGGACCCCTTAATGAAGCTTTCTTT. Amino acids: CASRGYGMRVPGPLNEAFF.

This chain uses TRBV15 with TRBJ2-1, with D maybe TRBD2 (6 bases). Trimming took 0 bases from V and 8 from J, leaving 14 bases between them. CDR3 length: 15 residues. Germline V gene sequence: CDR1 LNHNV, CDR2 YYDKDF (reference sequence). CDR3 region: CATSRDETSLHEQFF. The CDR3 DNA reads TGTGCCACCAGCAGAGATGAGACTAGTCTCCATGAGCAGTTCTTC.

CDR3 residues: CASSERGSSYNEQFF. CDR3 DNA sequence: TGTGCCAGCAGCGAGAGGGGTTCCTCCTACAATGAGCAGTTCTTC. The chain joins TRBV7-2 to TRBJ2-1; the D gene could be TRBD1 or TRBD2 (5 bases each). The CDR3 runs 15 residues. V was clipped by 5 bases and J by 0 bases, with 11 bases between them. Germline V gene sequence: CDR1 SGHTA, CDR2 FQGNSA.

The genes are TRBV19 and TRBJ2-1; 11 positions agree with TRBD2. CDR3 size: 18 residues. The V gene's germline CDR1 is LNHDA and CDR2 SQIVND (reference sequence). J was trimmed by 5 bases and V by 6 bases; bases with no gene match: 15. CDR3 in amino acids: CASSPLPSGTSGHNEQFF. For the CDR3, the DNA is TGTGCCAGTAGCCCTTTACCATCCGGGACTAGCGGCCACAATGAGCAGTTCTTC.

The chain carries TRBV20-1 and TRBJ2-3; 12 nucleotides align to TRBD2. V lost 0 bases and J lost 2; bases outside the gene matches: 12. This CDR3 is 19 amino acids long. CDR1 and CDR2 (germline): DFQATT, SNEGSKA (reference sequence). CDR3 loop: CSARDLASGLAGFTDTQYF. The CDR3 DNA follows: TGCAGTGCTAGAGATCTGGCCTCGGGACTAGCGGGTTTCACAGATACGCAGTATTTT.

J is TRBJ1-3 and V is TRBV4-3; D perhaps matches TRBD1 (6 bases). The germline gives CDR1 LGHNA, CDR2 YSLEER. The V gene lost 2 bases and the J gene lost 2 bases, with 10 bases spanning the gap. This CDR3 has 15 amino acids. CDR3 in DNA: TGCGCCAGCAGCCAAAATAGGGGGGCTGGAAACACCATATATTTT. Translated: CASSQNRGAGNTIYF.

The CDR3, as DNA: TGCAGCGTTGTTGGGCAGACCTACGAGCAGTACTTC. Translation: CSVVGQTYEQYF. This rearrangement joins TRBV29-1 to TRBJ2-7; D unclear. This CDR3 is 12 amino acids long. V was shortened by 4 bases and J by 2 bases, with 9 bases between the two germline ends. CDR1 and CDR2 from the germline V gene are SQVTM and ANQGSEA.

This chain uses TRBV29-1 with TRBJ2-1; D not resolved. The CDR3 runs 12 residues. CDR1 SQVTM and CDR2 ANQGSEA come from the germline V gene. V lost 4 bases, J lost 3 bases, and 7 bases lay in between. CDR3 DNA sequence: TGCAGCGTTGGGACCGGCTACAATGAGCAGTTCTTC. It translates to CSVGTGYNEQFF.

This clonotype appeared a single time. The chain is built from TRBV29-1 and TRBJ2-2; 7 nucleotides align to TRBD1. The CDR3 extends over 15 amino acids. V dropped 6 bases and J dropped 1; count of bases not matched to a gene: 8. The germline CDR1 and CDR2 sequences are SQVTM and ANQGSEA. The CDR3 DNA reads as TGCAGCGTGGAGACACAGGGGTTGAACACCGGGGAGCTGTTTTTT. Translation: CSVETQGLNTGELFF.

The chain joins TRBV14 to TRBJ2-5; D unclear. The germline V gene has CDR1 SGHDN and CDR2 FVKESK. The CDR3 consists of 13 residues. Deletions cut 1 base from V and 0 bases from J, with 3 bases between. CDR3 loop: CASSQGYQETQYF. The CDR3, as DNA: TGTGCCAGCAGCCAAGGTTACCAAGAGACCCAGTACTTC.

This sequence joins TRBV3-1 and TRBJ1-5; D is unclear. Per germline, CDR1 LGHDT and CDR2 YNNKEL (reference sequence). This CDR3 contains 14 residues. V was trimmed by 0 bases and J by 4 bases, leaving 7 bases between them. CDR3 DNA sequence: TGTGCCAGCAGCCAAGATCCCGGAAATCAGCCCCAGCATTTT. Protein: CASSQDPGNQPQHF.

The V gene is TRBV30, the J gene TRBJ1-3; D remains unclear. V gave up 1 base and J gave up 0 bases, with 7 bases separating them. Germline CDR1 and CDR2: GTSNPN and SVGIG (reference sequence). The CDR3 is made up of 14 amino acids. CDR3 nucleotides: TGTGCCTGGAGTGCGGGAAACTCTGGAAACACCATATATTTT. Amino acids: CAWSAGNSGNTIYF.

The genes are TRBV30 and TRBJ2-1, with D perhaps matching TRBD1 or TRBD2 (5 bases each). This CDR3 has 13 amino acids. V was cut by 4 bases and J by 7 bases, with 14 bases left in between. Germline loops: CDR1 GTSNPN, CDR2 SVGIG (reference sequence). CDR3 DNA: TGTGCCTGGACCCTTGGGGGACGTAATGAGCAGTTCTTC. It encodes CAWTLGGRNEQFF.

The chain recombines TRBV2 with TRBJ2-7; possible D gene TRBD2, 5 bases. Between the trimmed V and J ends, which lost 3 bases and 9 bases, there was a span of 9 bases. Germline V gene sequence: CDR1 SNHLY, CDR2 FYNNEI. The CDR3 sequence is 11 residues long. CDR3 nucleotides: TGTGCCAGCAGTGATCTGCTAGCGCAGTACTTC. Residues: CASSDLLAQYF. Variable domain in full (rest from reference TRBV2 and TRBJ2-7): EPEVTQTPSHQVTQMGQEVILRCVPISNHLYFYWYRQILGQKVEFLVSFYNNEISEKSEIFDDQFSVERPDGSNFTLKIRSTKLEDSAMYFCASSDLLAQYFGPGTRLTVT.

This clonotype appeared a few times. The chain is built from TRBV19 and TRBJ2-7; D gene unclear. This CDR3 region has 13 residues. Germline CDR1 and CDR2: LNHDA and SQIVND (reference sequence). Between the trimmed V and J ends, which lost 1 base and 2 bases, there was a span of 6 bases. The CDR3, as DNA: TGTGCCAGTAGTATAGGGTTGGCCTACGAGCAGTACTTC. It is translated as CASSIGLAYEQYF.

The chain recombines TRBV28 with TRBJ2-5, with D maybe TRBD2 (6 bases). The V gene lost 4 bases and the J gene lost 5 bases, with 23 bases spanning the gap. Germline V gene data show CDR1 as MDHEN and CDR2 as SYDVKM. The CDR3 has 17 residues. The CDR3 region has the DNA TGTGCCAGCAGTTACCCCCTTGGCGGGGCAAAGAGGGAGACCCAGTACTTC. Its protein is CASSYPLGGAKRETQYF.

CDR3 bases: TGTGCCAGCAGTTTGGGGACAGGGGGCTTTCTAGATACGCAGTATTTT. This codes for CASSLGTGGFLDTQYF. The V and J genes are TRBV6-6 and TRBJ2-3; 12 bases are a match to TRBD1. Germline-derived CDR1 and CDR2 are MNHNY and SVGAGI (reference sequence). The CDR3 contains 16 residues. The V and J ends lost 4 bases and 5 bases, in that order; junction bases with no gene match: 7.

V gene TRBV6-6 combines with J gene TRBJ2-1; TRBD1 or TRBD2 may be the D gene (6 bases each). The V gene's germline CDR1 is MNHNY and CDR2 SVGAGI (reference sequence). This CDR3 spans 14 amino acids. The V end lost 9 bases, the J end lost 2 bases, and 14 bases lay between the germline ends. The CDR3 here is CASGGGGTYNEQFF. Here the CDR3 DNA reads TGTGCCAGTGGCGGAGGGGGTACCTACAATGAGCAGTTCTTC.